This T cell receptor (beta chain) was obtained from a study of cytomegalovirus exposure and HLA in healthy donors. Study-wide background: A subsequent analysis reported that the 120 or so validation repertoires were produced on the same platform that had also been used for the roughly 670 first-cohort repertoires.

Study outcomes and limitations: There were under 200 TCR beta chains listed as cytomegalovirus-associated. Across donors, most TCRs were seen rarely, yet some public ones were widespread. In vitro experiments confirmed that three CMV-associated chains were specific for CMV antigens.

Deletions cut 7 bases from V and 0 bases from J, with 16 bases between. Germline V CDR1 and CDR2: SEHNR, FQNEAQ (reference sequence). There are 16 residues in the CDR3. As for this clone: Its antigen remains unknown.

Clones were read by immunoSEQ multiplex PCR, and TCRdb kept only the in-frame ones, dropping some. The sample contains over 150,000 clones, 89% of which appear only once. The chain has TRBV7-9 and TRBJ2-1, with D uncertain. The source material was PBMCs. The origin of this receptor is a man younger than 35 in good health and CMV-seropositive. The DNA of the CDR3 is TGTGCCAGCAATAACCTCAGCGCGACCTCCTACAATGAGCAGTTCTTC. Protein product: CASNNLSATSYNEQFF.